These 25 T cell receptor beta chains originate from one sample sequenced in a study of blood T cells in healthy people across ages. A second PCR, run for 7 to 11 cycles, used a sample-barcoded 5' primer plus a J-beta primer mix. TCRdb itself ran the 5' RACE reads through MiXCR, one entry per CDR3 protein. The table shows roughly 2 million distinct CDR3 sequences, with about 49% occurring only once. The sample consisted of blood. These receptors all come from a woman aged 40 to 49 in good health.

This rearrangement joins TRBV20-1 to TRBJ1-5; TRBD1 matches 9 bases. The junction had 11 bases not matched to a gene; V was cut back by 5 bases and J by 9 bases. CDR3 length equals 14 residues. Germline V CDR1 and CDR2: DFQATT, SNEGSKA (reference sequence). The CDR3 is CSARRGQGGPPQHF. The CDR3 DNA is TGCAGTGCTCGGAGGGGACAGGGTGGACCGCCCCAGCATTTT.

This clonotype was counted between two and nine times. V usage is TRBV20-1 and J usage is TRBJ2-5, with a tentative D call TRBD1 (6 bases). V was cut by 0 bases and J by 2 bases, with 13 bases left in between. Per germline, CDR1 DFQATT and CDR2 SNEGSKA (reference sequence). There are 15 residues in the CDR3. The CDR3 nucleotides read TGCAGTGCTAGAGATTCGAGGGGGAGTCAAGAGACCCAGTACTTC. Encoded protein: CSARDSRGSQETQYF.

This clonotype was recorded a few times. The gene calls are TRBV27 and TRBJ2-6; D possibly corresponds to TRBD1 (5 bases). V lost 0 bases and J 0 bases, leaving 9 bases between the germline ends. The CDR3 is made up of 17 amino acids. The germline gives CDR1 MNHEY, CDR2 SMNVEV (reference sequence). CDR3 in amino acids: CASSLSKGLSGANVLTF. CDR3 DNA sequence: TGTGCCAGCAGTTTATCGAAGGGGCTCTCTGGGGCCAACGTCCTGACTTTC.

This chain joins TRBV29-1 and TRBJ1-4; D gene uncertain. CDR1 and CDR2 from the germline V gene are SQVTM and ANQGSEA. This CDR3 comprises 13 residues. V lost 3 bases, J lost 6 bases, and 11 bases lay in between. The CDR3 spells CSVDRVGHEKLFF. The CDR3 coding sequence is TGCAGCGTTGATAGGGTAGGGCATGAAAAACTGTTTTTT.

The V call is TRBV6-6, the J call TRBJ2-7, with D perhaps TRBD1 (7 bases). The CDR3 totals 15 residues. V was shortened by 2 bases and J by 1 base, with 12 bases between the two germline ends. Germline V lookup: CDR1 MNHNY, CDR2 SVGAGI (reference sequence). CDR3 in DNA: TGTGCCAGCAGTTACGGGCGGGACAGATCCTACGAGCAGTACTTC. Translated: CASSYGRDRSYEQYF.

The rearrangement uses TRBV20-1 and TRBJ1-2, with a tentative D call TRBD1 (5 bases). Deletions cut 1 base from V and 8 bases from J, with 14 bases between. Germline CDR1 DFQATT, CDR2 SNEGSKA (reference sequence). The CDR3 sequence is 13 residues long. The CDR3 DNA reads as TGCAGTGCTAGAGTCGGGGGATGGGGAGGCTACACCTTC. Amino acids: CSARVGGWGGYTF.

This chain connects TRBV6-2 or TRBV6-3 to TRBJ1-2; D may be TRBD1 (5 bases). The CDR3 length is 16 residues. Germline V lookup: CDR1 MNHEY, CDR2 SVGEGT. The V gene lost 1 base and the J gene lost 2 bases, with 14 bases spanning the gap. In nucleotides, the CDR3 is TGTGCCAGCAGTTACTACCTCGGGGGTATAAACTATGGCTACACCTTC. As protein: CASSYYLGGINYGYTF.

The chain is built from TRBV6-2 or TRBV6-3 and TRBJ2-5; D gene unclear. Trimming removed 5 bases from V and 13 bases from J, with 17 bases in between. In germline, CDR1 is MNHEY, CDR2 SVGEGT. This CDR3 has 12 amino acids. The chain's CDR3 is CASSPQTAWGYF. CDR3 nucleotides: TGTGCCAGCAGTCCCCAGACGGCCTGGGGGTACTTC.

This rearrangement joins TRBV7-3 to TRBJ2-3; 14 bases map to TRBD2. V shed 2 bases, J shed 7 bases, and the junction held 5 bases outside the gene matches. CDR3 length equals 16 residues. Germline-derived CDR1 and CDR2 are SGHTA and FQGTGA. The chain's CDR3 is CASSLATSGGANTQYF. As DNA, the CDR3 is TGTGCCAGCAGCTTAGCGACTAGCGGGGGGGCGAATACGCAGTATTTT.

This clonotype was counted between two and nine times. The chain uses TRBV5-5 and TRBJ2-5; tentatively, D is TRBD1 (5 bases). The CDR3 sequence is 15 residues long. V lost 2 bases, J lost 0 bases, and 11 bases lay in between. Germline CDR1 is SGHKS and CDR2 is YYEKEE (reference sequence). The DNA of the CDR3 is TGTGCCAGCAGCTTAGCACAGGAGTACCAAGAGACCCAGTACTTC. Translating gives CASSLAQEYQETQYF. Combining the CDR3 with reference TRBV5-5 and TRBJ2-5 gives the whole variable domain DAGVTQSPTHLIKTRGQQVTLRCSPISGHKSVSWYQQVLGQGPQFIFQYYEKEERGRGNFPDRFSARQFPNYSSELNVNALLLGDSALYLCASSLAQEYQETQYFGPGTRLLVL.

This chain links TRBV3-1 with TRBJ2-3, with D perhaps matching TRBD2 (5 bases). CDR1 and CDR2 (germline): LGHDT, YNNKEL (reference sequence). The CDR3 sequence is 15 residues long. V shed 0 bases and J shed 7 bases, with 14 bases lying between them. CDR3 loop: CASSQDRTPSYTQYF. In DNA, the CDR3 is TGTGCCAGCAGCCAAGATCGGACTCCATCCTATACGCAGTATTTT.

This clonotype was observed a few times. The chain is built from TRBV29-1 and TRBJ2-1; a possible D gene is TRBD2 (7 bases). The V and J ends lost 8 bases and 6 bases respectively, with 23 bases between them. The CDR3 is 15 amino acids. Germline lookup yields CDR1 SQVTM and CDR2 ANQGSEA. CDR3 DNA sequence: TGCAGCCTCCGGGCTCGTCGTAGGGGGGGCAATGAGCAGTTCTTC. Its translation: CSLRARRRGGNEQFF.

This clonotype was seen many times. The junction departs from the called germline gene at one end, perhaps through a read error. This CDR3 is CASSAGSTDTQYF. Here the CDR3 DNA reads TGTGCCAGCAGCGCTGGTAGCACAGATACGCAGTATTTT. The chain joins TRBV5-1 to TRBJ2-3; no clear D gene. The CDR3 totals 13 residues. In germline, CDR1 is SGHRS, CDR2 YFSETQ.

This clonotype was observed a handful of times. The J gene is TRBJ1-5, the V gene TRBV28; 10 bases are shared with TRBD1. CDR3 length equals 14 residues. Germline lookup yields CDR1 MDHEN and CDR2 SYDVKM. The trim removed 4 bases at V and 6 bases at J, leaving 3 bases unmatched. This CDR3 reads CASSWDRGVQPQHF. Written as DNA, the CDR3 is TGTGCCAGCAGTTGGGACAGGGGTGTTCAGCCCCAGCATTTT.

The chain recombines TRBV12-5 with TRBJ2-1; perhaps TRBD1 as D (6 bases). The CDR3 sequence is 12 residues long. V lost 2 bases, J lost 12 bases, and 11 bases lay in between. From germline, CDR1 is LGHNT and CDR2 FRNRAP. The CDR3 DNA is TGTGCTAGTGGTTTGCCAGGGGTCGGGCAGTTCTTC. Amino acid sequence: CASGLPGVGQFF. Complete variable domain (other parts from reference TRBV12-5 and TRBJ2-1): DARVTQTPRHKVTEMGQEVTMRCQPILGHNTVFWYRQTMMQGLELLAYFRNRAPLDDSGMPKDRFSAEMPDATLATLKIQPSEPRDSAVYFCASGLPGVGQFFGPGTRLTVL.

The genes are TRBV2 and TRBJ2-7; D gene ambiguous. CDR3 length equals 10 residues. With 6 bases removed from V and 7 bases from J, the gap between germline ends came to 7 bases. The germline V gene has CDR1 SNHLY and CDR2 FYNNEI. The CDR3 reads CASRFGEQYF. DNA of the CDR3: TGTGCCAGCAGGTTCGGGGAGCAGTACTTC.

The rearrangement uses TRBV12-3 or TRBV12-4 and TRBJ1-5; D possibly corresponds to TRBD1 (5 bases). V lost 6 bases and J 4 bases, leaving 22 bases between the germline ends. The CDR3 has 17 residues. CDR3 nucleotides: TGTGCCAGCAGCCTGAATCTTGGGGGGTCTGGGAATCAGCCCCAGCATTTT. Translated, it gives CASSLNLGGSGNQPQHF.

This sequence joins TRBV12-3 or TRBV12-4 and TRBJ2-3; D is possibly TRBD1 (5 bases). The ends were cut back, 10 bases at V and 6 bases at J, with 29 bases in the middle. CDR3 length: 17 residues. CDR3 region: CAITFLTDTKSSDTQYF. CDR3 nucleotide sequence: TGTGCCATCACCTTTTTGACAGATACAAAAAGCTCCGATACGCAGTATTTT.

J is TRBJ2-7 and V is TRBV27; maybe TRBD1 (6 bases). Germline V gene sequence: CDR1 MNHEY, CDR2 SMNVEV (reference sequence). V was trimmed by 6 bases and J by 1 base, leaving 19 bases between them. This CDR3 comprises 16 residues. CDR3 residues: CASRPRIGQSSYEQYF. The DNA for the CDR3 is TGTGCCAGCAGGCCAAGGATCGGACAGTCTTCCTACGAGCAGTACTTC.

The gene calls are TRBV27 and TRBJ1-6; D remains ambiguous. The germline V gene encodes CDR1 MNHEY and CDR2 SMNVEV (reference sequence). The CDR3 length is 13 residues. Trimming left V 8 bases short and J 5 bases short, with 10 bases between. The CDR3 nucleotides are TGTGCCAGCCGACTCCTTGATAATTCACCCCTCCACTTT. Its translation: CASRLLDNSPLHF.

This clonotype was found once. The chain is built from TRBV27 and TRBJ1-2; a weak D match, TRBD1 (5 bases). The CDR3 contains 20 residues. Germline V gene data show CDR1 as MNHEY and CDR2 as SMNVEV (reference sequence). V was trimmed by 4 bases and J by 1 base, leaving 28 bases between them. In DNA form, the CDR3 reads TGTGCCAGCAGTTCCCTCTTTTGGGACGGGGCAGGGATAATTAACTATGGCTACACCTTC. It is translated as CASSSLFWDGAGIINYGYTF.

The CDR3 protein is CASSSPGQGFNYGYTF. CDR3 sequence (DNA): TGTGCCAGCAGTTCCCCCGGACAGGGTTTTAACTATGGCTACACCTTC. The chain employs TRBV28 and TRBJ1-2; 8 bases line up with TRBD1. The V segment lost 4 bases and the J segment 1 base; nucleotides outside the gene matches: 8. The CDR3 length is 16 residues. Per the germline V gene, CDR1 is MDHEN and CDR2 is SYDVKM.

The rearrangement links TRBV20-1 to TRBJ2-1; tentative D call: TRBD1 (5 bases). The CDR3 is 13 residues long. Germline V gene lookup returns CDR1 DFQATT and CDR2 SNEGSKA (reference sequence). In DNA form, the CDR3 reads TGCAGGCCCGCAGGGTATGGCTACAATGAGCAGTTCTTC. This sequence encodes CRPAGYGYNEQFF.

The V and J genes are TRBV15 and TRBJ2-5; TRBD1 matches at 9 bases. The CDR3 loop spans 21 amino acids. The germline V gene has CDR1 LNHNV and CDR2 YYDKDF (reference sequence). The V segment lost 0 bases and the J segment 11 bases; nucleotides outside the gene matches: 28. The CDR3 DNA reads TGTGCCACCAGCAGAGATGCCCCTAAGGCAGTTCGGGACAGGGTTTCGAATGAGCAGTACTTC. Its protein is CATSRDAPKAVRDRVSNEQYF.

This clonotype is a singleton in its sample. The chain carries TRBV28 and TRBJ2-7, with a weak D call TRBD2 (6 bases). The length of the CDR3 is 14 residues. The V and J ends lost 6 bases and 1 base respectively, with 13 bases between them. The V gene's germline CDR1 is MDHEN and CDR2 SYDVKM. The CDR3 spells CASRDPGESYEQYF. The CDR3, as DNA: TGTGCCAGCAGGGATCCGGGGGAGTCCTACGAGCAGTACTTC. The whole variable domain, filled in from reference TRBV28 and TRBJ2-7, reads DVKVTQSSRYLVKRTGEKVFLECVQDMDHENMFWYRQDPGLGLRLIYFSYDVKMKEKGDIPEGYSVSREKKERFSLILESASTNQTSMYLCASRDPGESYEQYFGPGTRLTVT.